These T cell receptor beta chains were read from a single sample in a study of vaccination effects on CD4 cells after COVID-19. Repertoires were generated with immunoSEQ multiplex PCR, while TCRdb's copy carries only in-frame clones and drops some. The sample lists about 50,000 clones; 65% to 80% were seen once. Their specific antigens are unknown. The sample consisted of CD4+ T cells from PBMCs cultured without peptide, taken before COVID-19 vaccination. The receptors were sampled from a human donor who received a COVID-19 vaccine. The CDR3 runs from the conserved cysteine through the conserved F or W. The D gene is left open where the match is weak. Clone size is given for some rows only: seen once, a few or many times, or a class if the clone is expanded.

TRBV5-8	.	TRBJ1-1	.	13	CASSFRDSTEAFF	TGTGCCAGCAGCTTCCGGGATTCCACTGAAGCTTTCTTT
TRBV6-5	.	TRBJ2-2	TRBD1	14	CASRQGDLTGELFF	TGTGCCAGCAGGCAGGGGGATCTGACCGGGGAGCTGTTTTTT
TRBV5-1	.	TRBJ1-6	.	15	CASSYAGSNNSPLHF	TGCGCCAGCAGTTATGCAGGTTCGAATAATTCACCCCTCCACTTT
TRBV18	once	TRBJ2-3	TRBD2	20	CASSPLGLAGGPPATDTQYF	TGTGCCAGCTCACCACTTGGCCTAGCGGGGGGTCCACCCGCCACAGATACGCAGTATTTT
TRBV5-4	.	TRBJ2-3	.	14	CASSRRQDTDTQYF	TGTGCCAGCAGCCGCCGACAAGATACAGATACGCAGTATTTT
TRBV24-1	.	TRBJ2-2	.	13	CATSFQHTGELFF	TGTGCCACCAGTTTCCAGCACACCGGGGAGCTGTTTTTT
TRBV28	.	TRBJ2-5	TRBD2	15	CASRVASGGQETQYF	TGTGCCAGCAGGGTAGCTAGCGGGGGGCAAGAGACCCAGTACTTC
TRBV29-1	once	TRBJ1-3	TRBD1	17	CSVEGLGQGISGNTIYF	TGCAGCGTTGAAGGGCTTGGACAGGGTATCTCTGGAAACACCATATATTTT
TRBV5-1	.	TRBJ2-1	TRBD2	16	CASSLAGTRTTDEQFF	TGCGCCAGCAGCTTGGCCGGGACTAGGACGACGGATGAGCAGTTCTTC
TRBV6-6	once	TRBJ1-6	TRBD1	14	CASSTTGVDPPLHF	TGTGCCAGCAGTACAACAGGGGTGGACCCACCCCTCCACTTT
TRBV6-5	once	TRBJ1-4	TRBD1	15	CASSTQGSPNEKLFF	TGTGCCAGCAGCACACAGGGGAGTCCTAATGAAAAACTGTTTTTT
TRBV7-3	.	TRBJ1-1	.	13	CASSGQPNTEAFF	TGTGCCAGCTCGGGACAACCGAACACTGAAGCTTTCTTT
TRBV2	.	TRBJ1-2	TRBD1	13	CASRDRGPYGYTF	TGTGCCAGTAGGGACAGGGGGCCGTATGGCTACACCTTC